This T cell receptor (beta chain) was retrieved from a study of blood T cells in healthy people across ages. Germline CDR1 reads MNHEY; CDR2 reads SVGEGT. The CDR3 has 17 residues. Trimming pared 2 bases from V and 5 bases from J, leaving 20 bases between. With a J-beta primer mix and a sample-barcoded 5' primer, a second PCR ran about 7 to 12 cycles. In TCRdb, the 5' RACE reads were re-called with MiXCR into one record per CDR3 protein. There are nearly 800,000 distinct CDR3 sequences in the sample; approximately 53% occur only once, and around 25% lies in the top ten. Overall study findings and caveats: In the absence of known donor CMV status, changes in expanded clonotypes were possibly confounded.

With respect to this clonotype: Its specificity is unknown.

The study drew donors from healthy Caucasian individuals in Russia aged about 6 to 90. This TCR derives from a man in his forties in good health. The V gene is TRBV6-2 or TRBV6-3, the J gene TRBJ2-3; perhaps TRBD2 as D (6 bases). Sequenced input: blood. The CDR3 here is CASSYDLVGGREDTQYF. CDR3 in DNA: TGTGCCAGCAGTTACGATCTAGTAGGCGGGCGGGAAGATACGCAGTATTTT.